The present entry profiles one T cell receptor (beta chain) with its context. Method: immunoSEQ multiplex PCR; TCRdb's copy keeps in-frame clones and lacks some. The repertoire consists of approximately 53,000 clones, with 85% to 95% occurring once and the leading ten covering approximately 0.95%. This specimen belongs to a study of control samples from healthy donors and cancer patients. V shed 9 bases and J shed 6 bases, with 11 bases lying between them. The length of the CDR3 is 12 residues. The germline CDR1 and CDR2 sequences are KGHDR and SFDVKD. The receptor was isolated from a man younger than 40 with colorectal cancer. Sequences were obtained from PBMCs. V and J are TRBV24-1 and TRBJ1-5, with D tentatively TRBD1 (6 bases). CDR3 sequence reads: CATGGPGQPQHF. CDR3 nucleotides: TGTGCCACCGGGGGGCCGGGTCAGCCCCAGCATTTT.